This T cell receptor beta chain was sequenced for a study of blood T cell repertoires in COVID-19. The wider study: COVID-19 samples collected from the United States, Italy and Spain covered acute and convalescent phases.

V was clipped by 6 bases and J by 8 bases, with 12 bases between them. The CDR3 length is 12 residues. The assay was immunoSEQ multiplex PCR, and TCRdb's table has in-frame clones only and misses some. The data hold 150,000 to 200,000 clones, with approximately 80% observed a single time. This TCR derives from a man in his 60s with acute or convalescent COVID-19. Sequenced input: peripheral blood. The chain carries TRBV12-3 or TRBV12-4 and TRBJ2-3, with D perhaps matching TRBD2 (6 bases). Here the CDR3 DNA reads TGTGCCAGCAGCGTAAGGAGGGGTACGCAGTATTTT. The encoded protein is CASSVRRGTQYF.